The subject of this entry is one T cell receptor (beta chain). Method: immunoSEQ multiplex PCR; TCRdb's copy keeps in-frame clones and lacks some. The profile shows fewer than 85,000 clones, 83% of them singletons. Starting 14 to 28 days after autologous transplant, ipilimumab 1 mg/kg was given. The V end lost 6 bases, the J end lost 0 bases, and 14 bases lay between the germline ends. The CDR3 spans 15 residues. In germline, CDR1 is SNHLY, CDR2 FYNNEI. The sample belongs to a study of ipilimumab plus nivolumab after autologous stem cell transplantation. Study at large: A median of about 8 nivolumab and five or six ipilimumab doses were given.

The sequencing here drew on PBMCs, taken in a trial of ipilimumab plus nivolumab as post-transplant consolidation. This TCR was recovered from a male donor with diffuse large B-cell lymphoma. The V gene is TRBV2, the J gene TRBJ1-2, with D perhaps matching TRBD1 (5 bases). DNA of the CDR3: TGTGCCAGCAGAAATGGGGGATTAGCTAACTATGGCTACACCTTC. Amino acids: CASRNGGLANYGYTF. Combining the CDR3 with reference TRBV2 and TRBJ1-2 gives the whole variable domain EPEVTQTPSHQVTQMGQEVILRCVPISNHLYFYWYRQILGQKVEFLVSFYNNEISEKSEIFDDQFSVERPDGSNFTLKIRSTKLEDSAMYFCASRNGGLANYGYTFGSGTRLTVV.